These 23 T cell receptor beta chains originate from one sample sequenced in a study of T cell repertoires in cytomegalovirus infection (dated by TCRdb to between 2018 and 2021). The listed sequencing device is Illumina HiSeq 1500. TCRdb redid the processing of the public reads, applying fastp at Q25 and MiXCR, and retained in-frame beta chains. One record per CDR3 amino acid sequence lists the most common genes and DNA. Present in this sample are hundreds of thousands of distinct CDR3 sequences, 20% to 25% of which were seen just once. The ten largest make up 6.5% to 10% of the sample. Material for sequencing was CD8+ T cells from PBMCs. Every receptor here comes from a human donor in good health (CMV status not recorded). Some clones in this sample may be carry-over from other donors' samples.

This clonotype was picked up many times. The rearrangement joins TRBV7-2 to TRBJ2-7; 7 bases are a match to TRBD1. This CDR3 comprises 13 residues. CDR1 is SGHTA, CDR2 FQGNSA, per germline. V shed 5 bases, J shed 5 bases, and the junction held 6 bases outside the gene matches. The CDR3 reads CASSPRQGDEQYV. For the CDR3, the DNA is TGTGCCAGCAGCCCCAGACAGGGAGACGAGCAGTACGTC.

J is TRBJ2-2 and V is TRBV20-1; the D call may be TRBD1 or TRBD2 (6 bases each). Trimming removed 3 bases from V and 6 bases from J, with 26 bases in between. Germline CDR1 reads DFQATT; CDR2 reads SNEGSKA (reference sequence). CDR3 length equals 18 residues. The CDR3 DNA is TGCAGTGCTAGTCAATTGGGGGCAATGGGGGGACGCGCCGGGGAGCTGTTTTTT. Its protein product is CSASQLGAMGGRAGELFF.

With regard to this clonotype: The junction and the germline gene differ at one end; a read error may be behind it. V and J are TRBV4-1 and TRBJ2-2; the D is unclear. Germline-derived CDR1 and CDR2 are MGHRA and YSYEKL. The CDR3 sequence is 16 residues long. CDR3 region: CANSQDPSPRTGELFF. The DNA for the CDR3 is TGCGCCAACAGCCAAGACCCCTCGCCGCGCACCGGGGAGCTGTTTTTT.

The chain is built from TRBV2 and TRBJ1-4, with a possible D match to TRBD1 (5 bases). Germline assignment: CDR1 SNHLY and CDR2 FYNNEI. This CDR3 is 14 amino acids long. Trimming cost V 6 bases and J 5 bases, with 13 bases left between them. The CDR3 reads CASREAGRNEKLFF. The CDR3, as DNA: TGTGCCAGCAGAGAGGCAGGGCGGAATGAAAAACTGTTTTTT.

In this sample, this clonotype turned up many times. CDR3 amino acids: CASSPRTGNTEAFF. Written as DNA, the CDR3 is TGTGCCAGCAGCCCACGGACGGGGAACACTGAAGCTTTCTTT. This chain connects TRBV14 to TRBJ1-1; D uncertain. Germline loops: CDR1 SGHDN, CDR2 FVKESK. V shed 4 bases and J shed 1 base, with 10 bases lying between them. This CDR3 has 14 amino acids.

Details on this clonotype: This could be a read error, since a much larger clone is one nucleotide away. This rearrangement joins TRBV6-5 to TRBJ2-7, with a weak D call TRBD1 (6 bases). The CDR3 runs 14 residues. Trimming stripped 10 bases from V and 4 bases from J, with 20 bases between. The germline gives CDR1 MNHEY, CDR2 SVGAGI. CDR3 in amino acids: CANSAPGHLYEQYF. The DNA for the CDR3 is TGTGCCAACAGCGCACCGGGACATCTATACGAGCAGTACTTC.

The chain joins TRBV13 to TRBJ2-4, with TRBD2 matching over 8 bases. The CDR3 is 16 amino acids. The V segment lost 5 bases and the J segment 1 base; nucleotides outside the gene matches: 7. In germline, CDR1 is PRHDT, CDR2 FYEKMQ (reference sequence). This chain's CDR3 is CASSPAGGRAKNIQYF. In DNA, the CDR3 is TGTGCCAGCAGCCCGGCGGGGGGTCGGGCCAAAAACATTCAGTACTTC. The full variable domain, with the rest looked up from reference TRBV13 and TRBJ2-4, is AAGVIQSPRHLIKEKRETATLKCYPIPRHDTVYWYQQGPGQDPQFLISFYEKMQSDKGSIPDRFSAQQFSDYHSELNMSSLELGDSALYFCASSPAGGRAKNIQYFGAGTRLSVL.

This chain links TRBV6-5 with TRBJ2-3; D is perhaps TRBD1 (5 bases). Between the trimmed V and J ends, which lost 4 bases and 2 bases, there was a span of 10 bases. The CDR3 has 14 residues. Germline V gene lookup returns CDR1 MNHEY and CDR2 SVGAGI. The CDR3 here is CASSSTVSTDTQYF. DNA for the CDR3: TGTGCCAGCAGTTCGACAGTTTCCACAGATACGCAGTATTTT.

This clonotype was picked up one time. An end of the junction does not agree with germline; a read error may underlie this. This sequence joins TRBV2 and TRBJ2-5; D is ambiguous. The CDR3 is 12 residues long. The germline V gene has CDR1 SNHLY and CDR2 FYNNEI. CDR3 DNA: TGCCTAGGGCGGAACAGCCAAGAGACCCAGTACTTC. Encoded protein: CLGRNSQETQYF.

This clonotype was recorded at least ten times. V usage is TRBV6-2 or TRBV6-3 and J usage is TRBJ2-7; D is perhaps TRBD1 (6 bases). V lost 2 bases to trimming and J lost 4 bases, with 18 bases between them. Per the germline V gene, CDR1 is MNHEY and CDR2 is SVGEGT. CDR3 length equals 16 residues. CDR3 bases: TGTGCCAGCAGTTACGTTCCAGGGGACACTTCATACGAGCAGTACTTC. Its translation is CASSYVPGDTSYEQYF.

There are a few counts of this clonotype. Here the CDR3 DNA reads TGTGCCAGCAGCTTGGAACTCGGTCGGGAGCTGTTTTTT. Protein: CASSLELGRELFF. The rearrangement joins TRBV5-8 to TRBJ2-2; D unresolved. This CDR3 has 13 residues. V was clipped by 0 bases and J by 9 bases, with 9 bases between them. The germline V gene encodes CDR1 SGHTS and CDR2 YDEGEE. The full variable domain, rest sourced from reference TRBV5-8 and TRBJ2-2, is EAGVTQSPTHLIKTRGQQATLRCSPISGHTSVYWYQQALGLGLQFLLWYDEGEERNRGNFPPRFSGRQFPNYSSELNVNALELEDSALYLCASSLELGRELFFGEGSRLTVL.

This clonotype was picked up many times. This rearrangement joins TRBV12-3 or TRBV12-4 to TRBJ2-5; the D gene is possibly TRBD1 (5 bases). The CDR3 spans 13 residues. V was pared by 5 bases and J by 2 bases, with 9 bases between. The CDR3 region is CASSQGFQETQYF. The CDR3 DNA reads as TGTGCCAGCAGTCAGGGTTTTCAAGAGACCCAGTACTTC.

In its sample, this clonotype was seen many times. J is TRBJ2-3 and V is TRBV20-1; D is possibly TRBD1 (5 bases). Germline V CDR1 and CDR2: DFQATT, SNEGSKA (reference sequence). The CDR3 is 20 amino acids. The germline V and J ends were trimmed by 0 bases and 3 bases, with 28 bases remaining between them. CDR3 sequence: CSARDLDTGRTLVLTDTQYF. Written as DNA, the CDR3 is TGCAGTGCTAGAGATTTGGACACCGGCCGGACGCTCGTTCTGACAGATACGCAGTATTTT.

In this sample, this clonotype turned up a few times. The rearrangement links TRBV20-1 to TRBJ1-1; D is uncertain. V was clipped by 0 bases and J by 3 bases, with 8 bases between them. Germline CDR1 reads DFQATT; CDR2 reads SNEGSKA (reference sequence). The CDR3 spans 13 residues. The CDR3 coding sequence is TGCAGTGCTAGAGATCCCGGGTACACTGAAGCTTTCTTT. Its translation is CSARDPGYTEAFF.

The CDR3 nucleotides are TGCAGTGCTAGAGATGGCGACTCTTATGGCTACACCTTC. Translation gives CSARDGDSYGYTF. This sequence joins TRBV20-1 and TRBJ1-2, with unresolved D. The V gene lost 0 bases and the J gene lost 5 bases, with 10 bases spanning the gap. The germline CDR1 and CDR2 sequences are DFQATT and SNEGSKA (reference sequence). This CDR3 contains 13 residues.

This clonotype was counted between two and nine times. This sequence joins TRBV20-1 and TRBJ1-1; possibly TRBD1 for D (6 bases). The V end lost 5 bases, the J end lost 12 bases, and 19 bases lay between the germline ends. Germline V CDR1 and CDR2: DFQATT, SNEGSKA (reference sequence). The CDR3 extends over 12 amino acids. The CDR3, as DNA: TGCAGTGCTCCTCCCGATAATAGGGGGACTTTCTTT. Residues: CSAPPDNRGTFF.

This clonotype has at least ten counts. The chain employs TRBV7-2 and TRBJ2-6; D may be TRBD2 (6 bases). The CDR3 has 15 residues. The germline CDR1 and CDR2 sequences are SGHTA and FQGNSA. Trimming removed 0 bases from V and 3 bases from J, with 6 bases in between. The DNA for the CDR3 is TGTGCCAGCAGCTTAGCGGAGGGTGGGGCCAACGTCCTGACTTTC. Amino acids: CASSLAEGGANVLTF.

The chain uses TRBV28 and TRBJ1-5; possible D gene TRBD1, 5 bases. The germline gives CDR1 MDHEN, CDR2 SYDVKM. V was pared by 10 bases and J by 6 bases, with 19 bases between. The CDR3 consists of 14 residues. CDR3 DNA: TGTGCCACCTCAGGGAGAGGGCACAGTCAGCCCCAGCATTTT. Amino acid sequence: CATSGRGHSQPQHF.

The table lists this clonotype with many counts. The gene calls are TRBV7-2 and TRBJ1-1, with D unclear. The germline V gene has CDR1 SGHTA and CDR2 FQGNSA. This CDR3 comprises 13 residues. V shed 1 base and J shed 3 bases, with 6 bases lying between them. CDR3 sequence: CASSLVVDTEAFF. The CDR3 DNA reads TGTGCCAGCAGCTTAGTGGTTGACACTGAAGCTTTCTTT.

This clonotype has just a few counts. J is TRBJ1-1 and V is TRBV10-3; 8 positions agree with TRBD1. J lost 4 bases, V lost 2 bases, and 3 bases had no gene match. The CDR3 covers 14 residues. Germline-derived CDR1 and CDR2 are ENHRY and SYGVKD. The CDR3 is CAISEPGTGTEAFF. The CDR3 nucleotides read TGTGCCATCAGTGAGCCAGGGACAGGCACTGAAGCTTTCTTT.

Ten or more counts support this clonotype. The gene calls are TRBV7-6 and TRBJ2-2; TRBD1 might be the D (5 bases). Deletions cut 5 bases from V and 2 bases from J, with 15 bases between. This CDR3 has 16 amino acids. Germline V gene lookup returns CDR1 SGHVS and CDR2 FNYEAQ. This CDR3 reads CASSINSGINTGELFF. The CDR3 DNA follows: TGTGCCAGCAGCATTAACTCAGGGATTAACACCGGGGAGCTGTTTTTT.

Details on this clonotype: A much bigger clone sits one base away, suggesting this may be a read error. The rearrangement uses TRBV14 and TRBJ2-7, with a weak D call TRBD1 (6 bases). Germline V gene sequence: CDR1 SGHDN, CDR2 FVKESK. The length of the CDR3 is 14 residues. The CDR3 nucleotides are TGTACCAGCAGCCCGTCGGACAGTATCTACGAGCAGTACTTC. Translating it yields CTSSPSDSIYEQYF.

At least ten counts were recorded for this clonotype. This sequence joins TRBV10-2 and TRBJ2-1; 13 bases agree with TRBD2. Trimming removed 6 bases from V and 4 bases from J; junction bases left unmatched: 6. The CDR3 runs to 16 residues. The germline gives CDR1 WSHSY, CDR2 SAAADI. In DNA form, the CDR3 reads TGCGCCAGCAGGACTAGCGGGGGGCCGTTTTACAATGAGCAGTTCTTC. Translated: CASRTSGGPFYNEQFF.